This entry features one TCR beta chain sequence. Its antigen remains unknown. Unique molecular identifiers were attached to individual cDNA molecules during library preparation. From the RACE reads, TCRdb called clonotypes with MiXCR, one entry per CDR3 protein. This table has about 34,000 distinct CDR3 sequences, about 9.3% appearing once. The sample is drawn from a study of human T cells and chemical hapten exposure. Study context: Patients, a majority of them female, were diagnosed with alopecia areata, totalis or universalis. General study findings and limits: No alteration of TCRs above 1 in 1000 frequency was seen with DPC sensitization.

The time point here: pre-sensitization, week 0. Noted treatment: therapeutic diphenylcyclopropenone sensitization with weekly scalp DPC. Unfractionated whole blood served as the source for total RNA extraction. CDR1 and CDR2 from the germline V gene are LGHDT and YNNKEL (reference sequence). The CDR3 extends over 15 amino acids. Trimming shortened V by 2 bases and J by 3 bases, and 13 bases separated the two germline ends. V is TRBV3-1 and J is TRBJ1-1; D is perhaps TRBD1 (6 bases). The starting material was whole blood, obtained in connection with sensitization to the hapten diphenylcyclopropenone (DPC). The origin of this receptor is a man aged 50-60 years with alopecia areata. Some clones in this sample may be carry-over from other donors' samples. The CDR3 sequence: CASSQRGADYTEAFF. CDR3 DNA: TGTGCCAGCAGCCAAAGGGGGGCCGACTACACTGAAGCTTTCTTT.